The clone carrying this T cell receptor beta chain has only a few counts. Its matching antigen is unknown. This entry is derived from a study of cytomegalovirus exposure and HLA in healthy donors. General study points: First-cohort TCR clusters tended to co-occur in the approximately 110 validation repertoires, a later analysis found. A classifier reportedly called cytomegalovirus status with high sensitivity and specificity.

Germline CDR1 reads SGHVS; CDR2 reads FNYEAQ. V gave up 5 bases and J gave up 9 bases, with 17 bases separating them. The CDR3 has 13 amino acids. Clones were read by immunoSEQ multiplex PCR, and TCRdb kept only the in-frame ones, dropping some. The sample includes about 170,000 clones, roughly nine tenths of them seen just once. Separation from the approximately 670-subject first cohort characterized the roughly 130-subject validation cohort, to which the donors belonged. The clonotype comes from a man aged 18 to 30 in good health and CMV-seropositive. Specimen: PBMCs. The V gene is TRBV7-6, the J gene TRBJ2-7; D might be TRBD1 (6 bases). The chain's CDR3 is CASSPGTPTGQYF. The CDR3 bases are TGTGCCAGCAGCCCTGGGACACCTACCGGGCAGTACTTC.